One and the same sample provided the 2 T cell receptor beta chains below, sequenced in a study of CD8+ T cells in alopecia areata. RNA was isolated and reverse transcribed to cDNA, the sequencing template. Only in-frame clones appear in the TCRdb table, and some are missing; sequencing was by immunoSEQ multiplex PCR. The sample carries 150,000 to 200,000 clones, about 66% recorded once. Specimen: CD8+ T cells sorted from blood, collected at week 0. The receptors stem from a human donor with alopecia areata.

V gene TRBV13 combines with J gene TRBJ2-2, with D perhaps given as TRBD1 or TRBD2 (5 bases each). This CDR3 has 16 amino acids. Trimming cost V 6 bases and J 8 bases, with 22 bases left between them. Per germline, CDR1 PRHDT and CDR2 FYEKMQ (reference sequence). CDR3 in DNA: TGTGCCAGCAGTCACGCACTAAGGGACCAGAAGGGGGAGCTGTTTTTT. Residues: CASSHALRDQKGELFF.

The genes are TRBV5-1 and TRBJ2-7; 9 bases map to TRBD1. The V and J ends lost 0 bases and 2 bases, in that order; junction bases with no gene match: 0. In germline, CDR1 is SGHRS, CDR2 YFSETQ. This CDR3 has 14 amino acids. The CDR3 reads CASSLGDRAYEQYF. DNA of the CDR3: TGCGCCAGCAGCTTGGGGGACAGGGCCTACGAGCAGTACTTC.